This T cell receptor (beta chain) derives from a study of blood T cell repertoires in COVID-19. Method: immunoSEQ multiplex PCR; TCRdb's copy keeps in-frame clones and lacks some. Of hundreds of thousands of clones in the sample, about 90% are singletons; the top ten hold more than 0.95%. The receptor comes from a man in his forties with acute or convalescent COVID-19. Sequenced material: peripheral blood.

CDR3 in amino acids: CATSSPGTGDNEQFF. Written as DNA, the CDR3 is TGTGCCACCAGCAGTCCCGGGACGGGAGACAATGAGCAGTTCTTC. The chain uses TRBV15 and TRBJ2-1, with D maybe TRBD2 (6 bases). The length of the CDR3 is 15 residues. Germline CDR1 is LNHNV and CDR2 is YYDKDF (reference sequence). The V end was cut by 3 bases, the J end by 5 bases, with 14 bases between.